This T cell receptor (beta chain) appears in the sequencing data of a study of CD8+ T cells in alopecia areata (dated by TCRdb to 2016 to 2019). Regarding the study in general: The treated patients took part in an open-label pilot trial in which moderate-to-severe alopecia areata was treated with oral tofacitinib at 5 to 10 mg twice daily. Tofacitinib was administered for 6 to 18 months, and 6 months of follow-up off drug were then conducted to assess delayed response and recurrence. In treated patients, disease severity was measured using the SALT score, which gives the percentage of scalp surface area affected. High-throughput TCRbeta sequencing was used to examine T cell clonal expansion in alopecia areata in both the C3H/HeJ mouse model and human patients. In humans, TCRbeta sequencing was performed on scalp tissue and on sorted CD4+ and CD8+ peripheral blood T cells from healthy controls and from patients with patchy or totalis/universalis alopecia areata. Biopsies were taken from tofacitinib-treated patients at baseline and again at 4 and 24 weeks into treatment, and several of those patients also had a later scalp biopsy. Clonality in the scalp was compared among normal scalp (n=4), patchy alopecia areata scalp (n=8), and alopecia totalis/universalis scalp (n=8). RNA was extracted with the PAXgene miRNA kit for fixed scalp, the miRNeasy kit for PBMCs, and the RNeasy kit for mouse skin. Amplification of TCRbeta CDR3 regions was done by immunoSEQ multiplex PCR using 35 Vbeta forward primers and 13 Jbeta reverse primers.

The investigation overall reported the following: Compared with mice, TCR sequences shared between patients were less clear, possibly partly because of HLA diversity across the patient population. Many expanded lesional clones were found to persist in scalp and blood during tofacitinib treatment, and relapse after treatment cessation may be partly explained by this persistence. Tofacitinib significantly lowered scalp clonality and the number of expanded CD8+ clones among the top 100 scalp clones. Scalp TCR repertoire analysis is complicated because resident alphabeta T cells in normal human skin are also sequenced, whereas mouse skin is dominated by gammadelta T cells. Compared with normal scalp, lesional scalp, particularly in alopecia totalis/universalis, had higher clonality and more expanded CD8+ clones, which suggests antigenic drive. Because the treated cohort was small and included a single nonresponder, larger studies are needed to assess links between baseline CD8+ expansion and response.

The time point label here, explained by the study, means: roughly 24 weeks on oral tofacitinib. What the treatment or condition label conveys for this sample: oral pan-JAK inhibitor, 5-10 mg twice daily. Lesional scalp punch biopsies and peripheral blood were collected from alopecia areata patients. After PBMCs were isolated by density centrifugation and stained for CD3, CD4 and CD8, a FACSAria was used to sort CD4+ and CD8+ T cells. A word on this clone: No cognate antigen has been identified for it. No quality values exist for individual bases; no much larger clone is one base distant.

According to the germline V gene, CDR1 reads LGHNA and CDR2 reads YSLEER. The CDR3 holds 14 amino acids from the cysteine to the phenylalanine. The retained sequence is limited to the CDR3, 42 bases, with the frame set at the first base. A distance of 13 bases separates the germline ends of V and J, which lose 4 bases and 3 bases respectively. Library preparation was by the immunoSEQ multiplex PCR assay. For TCR sequencing, RNA was extracted from every sample and reverse transcribed into cDNA to serve as template. SuperScript III was used to make first-strand cDNA, primed with a 2:1 mix of oligo-dT and random hexamers. Amplification bias was assessed with a synthetic immune receptor repertoire, and residual bias was removed computationally. Regarding the original processing steps: Raw reads were preprocessed to remove errors, and CDR3 was defined by IMGT conventions from the conserved cysteine to phenylalanine. Clonality was computed by normalizing Shannon entropy by log2 of the number of productive unique TCRs and subtracting the result from 1. CD4 or CD8 identity of scalp clones was inferred by cross-referencing scalp TCRbeta sequences with sorted blood CD4 and CD8 repertoires. TCRdb's version of the immuneACCESS table is confined to in-frame rearrangements and falls short of the full clone set. An unresolved V gene accounts for under half of the shortfall where checked; the remainder is of unknown origin. The D gene and trimming were derived from the DNA, and the V and J assignments and clone size from that table. This sample comprises around 190,000 clones, 60% of them detected only once. Together, the top ten hold just over 1% of the sample.

The clonotype comes from a human donor with alopecia areata. The rearranged chain carries TRBV4-3 and TRBJ2-7; a tentative D match to TRBD1 spans 6 bases. This sample comprised CD4+ T cells sorted from blood, obtained at week 24, from a patient treated with tofacitinib. The DNA sequence is given as TGCGCCAGCAGCCGGGGGACACGAGACTACGAGCAGTACTTC. Its product reads: CASSRGTRDYEQYF.